The clone carrying this TCR beta chain turned up a few times. Its antigen is unidentified. CDR3 length: 14 residues. V lost 1 base and J lost 3, with 9 bases in between. CDR1 is SGHTA, CDR2 FQGNSA, per germline. This entry comes from a study of T cells in Graves' hyperthyroidism and ophthalmopathy. Clinical symptoms, serum thyroxine, TRAb, thyroid ultrasound and orbital computed tomography established diagnosis. The study's findings and limits: The majority of expanded thyroid clonotypes above 0.001 also appeared in blood.

Regions amplified from RNA transcripts were the TCR beta CDR3 regions. TCR CDR3 underwent first-round RT-PCR with the HTBI primer set. TCRdb processed the multiplex PCR reads anew with MiXCR; each CDR3 protein has one entry. This table holds 500,000 to 750,000 distinct CDR3 sequences, about 15% found once. J is TRBJ1-1 and V is TRBV7-2; D is unclear. Sample: blood. This TCR came from a woman aged 25-40 years with Graves' hyperthyroidism. The DNA for the CDR3 is TGTGCCAGCAGCTTAGTTGGTCGGGACACTGAAGCTTTCTTT. Protein sequence: CASSLVGRDTEAFF.